A selection of T cell receptor beta chains follows, all from one sample in a study of sequential checkpoint blockade in melanoma. TCRdb's copy holds only in-frame clones and misses some; the assay was immunoSEQ multiplex PCR. Of about 32,000 clones in the sample, 82% were seen once. Sample: CD8+ T cells sorted from blood (inferred from file names), taken from a patient given nivolumab and ipilimumab in sequence. Source of these receptors: a human donor with melanoma. CDR3s include the opening cysteine and the closing phenylalanine or tryptophan. A D gene is named only where the DNA matches it firmly. Size is omitted from some rows. Given values are once, few, many or a class for expanded clones.

>TRBV28|TRBJ2-1|.|TRBD1
TGTGCCAGCAGTCCCCCCGTTGACAGGGAGACCTACAATGAGCAGTTCTTC
CASSPPVDRETYNEQFF
>TRBV7-9|TRBJ1-5|.|.
TGTGCCAGCAGCCTAGGGGCCGTTGGGCTTAATCAGCCCCAGCATTTT
CASSLGAVGLNQPQHF
>TRBV27|TRBJ2-1|.|TRBD2
TGTGCCAGCAGTGTACTAGCGGGGTTCCCCGAGCCGTTCTTC
CASSVLAGFPEPFF
>TRBV7-9|TRBJ2-7|.|.
TGTGCCAGCAGCTCGGACCTCGGGGTTCCCTACGAGCAGTACTTC
CASSSDLGVPYEQYF
>TRBV6-1|TRBJ2-1|.|TRBD2
TGTGCCAGCAGTAGCGGGAGCTCCTACAATGAGCAGTTCTTC
CASSSGSSYNEQFF
>TRBV19|TRBJ1-1|.|TRBD1
TGTGCCAGTAGTATATCGGGGACAGCGAACACTGAAGCTTTCTTT
CASSISGTANTEAFF
>TRBV9|TRBJ2-5|.|.
TGTGCCAGCAGCGTAGAGGACACACAAGAGACCCAGTACTTC
CASSVEDTQETQYF
>TRBV5-5|TRBJ1-5|.|.
TGTGCCAGCAGCTTCGAGGCCCCGAATAACTTAGTACATTTT
CASSFEAPNNLVHF
>TRBV2|TRBJ1-4|.|TRBD1
TGTGCCAGCAGTGAGGCCTTCGGGACAGGGATGCAAAAACTGTTTTTT
CASSEAFGTGMQKLFF
>TRBV30|TRBJ1-5|.|.
TGTGCCTGGGCCGACAGGCATCTTAGTCAGCCCCAGCATTTT
CAWADRHLSQPQHF
>TRBV27|TRBJ1-2|once|TRBD1
TGTGCCAGCAGTTTATCTACAGGGGGAGATAACTATGGCTACACCTTC
CASSLSTGGDNYGYTF
>TRBV9|TRBJ2-7|few|.
TGTGCCAGCAGCGTAGACGGGGGCGAGCAGTACTTC
CASSVDGGEQYF
>TRBV6-5|TRBJ1-5|medium-sized|.
TGTGCCAGCAGCCTACAGGGTCTCTCCGGCCAGCCCCAGCATTTT
CASSLQGLSGQPQHF
>TRBV19|TRBJ2-7|.|TRBD1
TGTGCCAGTAGTACCGGGACAGGGGATGGGGAGCAGTACTTC
CASSTGTGDGEQYF
>TRBV19|TRBJ1-2|.|.
TGTGCCAGTAGGAGACAGCCTTATGGCTACACCTTC
CASRRQPYGYTF
>TRBV30|TRBJ1-1|few|.
TGTGCCTGGGAGTTTGGAGAATACACTGAAGCTTTCTTT
CAWEFGEYTEAFF
>TRBV9|TRBJ2-1|.|TRBD2
TGTGCCAGCAGCGTGGACGGGACTAGCGAGTACAATGAGCAGTTCTTC
CASSVDGTSEYNEQFF
>TRBV4-3|TRBJ2-3|.|TRBD2
TGCGCCAGCAGCCCAGCGGGGGGCCCCACAGATACGCAGTATTTT
CASSPAGGPTDTQYF
>TRBV4-3|TRBJ2-1|.|TRBD2
TGCGCCAGCAGCCAAGATCCTCGCGGGGGGGTGGTAAATGAGCAGTTCTTC
CASSQDPRGGVVNEQFF
>TRBV2|TRBJ2-7|.|.
TGTGCCAGCAGTGCAGGGTATAGGGGCACCTACGAGCAGTACTTC
CASSAGYRGTYEQYF
>TRBV9|TRBJ1-2|few|.
TGTGCCAGCGGGGAGGGAGAAGGCTACACCTTC
CASGEGEGYTF
>TRBV27|TRBJ1-4|.|.
TGTGCCAGCAGTTTATTGACAGGAGGAAGAAAACTGTTTTTT
CASSLLTGGRKLFF
>TRBV4-3|TRBJ2-1|few|.
TGCGCCAGCAGCCAAGTTTGGGGGGGGGCATCGAATGAGCAGTTCTTC
CASSQVWGGASNEQFF
>TRBV27|TRBJ2-7|.|TRBD2
TGTGCCAGCAGCTCCTTAGCGGGGGACCCCTCCTACGAGCAGTACTTC
CASSSLAGDPSYEQYF
>TRBV28|TRBJ1-5|medium-sized|TRBD1
TGTGCCAGCAGTTCCGGGACAGACTATCAGCCCCAGCATTTT
CASSSGTDYQPQHF
>TRBV5-4|TRBJ2-7|.|TRBD2
TGTGCCAGCAGCTTGGGTCGAGCGGGGGGGACCTCCTACGAGCAGTACTTC
CASSLGRAGGTSYEQYF
>TRBV11-3|TRBJ2-3|.|.
TGTGCCAGCAGCTTAGATTGGGCTAGCGGCACAGATACGCAGTATTTT
CASSLDWASGTDTQYF
>TRBV25-1|TRBJ1-2|.|.
TGTGCCAGCAGTGGGGGGGATGGCTACACCTTC
CASSGGDGYTF
>TRBV7-8|TRBJ2-1|.|TRBD1
TGTGCCAGCATCCATGGACCGGGACAGGGTAATGAGCAGTTCTTC
CASIHGPGQGNEQFF
>TRBV19|TRBJ1-5|medium-sized|TRBD1
TGTGCCAGTAGTATTTCGAGACAGGGGGATAGGCCCCAGCATTTT
CASSISRQGDRPQHF
>TRBV27|TRBJ2-7|few|TRBD1
TGTGCCAGCAGTAGTCGACAGGGCTACGAGCAGTACTTC
CASSSRQGYEQYF
>TRBV4-1|TRBJ2-1|.|.
TGCGCCAGCAGCCAAGGGCCTGGTGGCCCCTACAATGAGCAGTTCTTC
CASSQGPGGPYNEQFF
>TRBV5-6|TRBJ2-3|.|.
TGTGCCAGCAGCTTGCAAAGCACAGATACGCAGTATTTT
CASSLQSTDTQYF
>TRBV4-1|TRBJ1-5|few|.
TGCGCCAGCAGCTTAATTACAGGGCCGAATCAGCCCCAGCATTTT
CASSLITGPNQPQHF
>TRBV7-9|TRBJ2-5|.|.
TGTGCCAGCAGCTTAACTACCAGCGCGGAGACCCAGTACTTC
CASSLTTSAETQYF
>TRBV4-3|TRBJ2-7|few|.
TGCGCCAGCAGCCAAGATCCAGATAACTCCTACGAGCAGTACTTC
CASSQDPDNSYEQYF
>TRBV6-5|TRBJ2-1|.|.
TGTGCCAGCAGTTACGGTTTAAGCGGGCGCTACAATGAGCAGTTCTTC
CASSYGLSGRYNEQFF
>TRBV5-1|TRBJ1-3|.|TRBD1
TGCGCCAGCAGCCCCCGGACAGGGAAGACGGACTCTGGAAACACCATATATTTT
CASSPRTGKTDSGNTIYF
>TRBV5-6|TRBJ1-5|.|.
TGTGCCAGCAGCTTCGGCAGGGCCTATCAGCCCCAGCATTTT
CASSFGRAYQPQHF
>TRBV10-1|TRBJ2-7|.|TRBD1
TGCGCCAGCAGTATCGGACAGGGGGCGTTGCACGAGCAGTACTTC
CASSIGQGALHEQYF
>TRBV5-1|TRBJ2-3|.|.
TGCGCCAGCAGCCTGATGGGGGCCGACAGCACAGATACGCAGTATTTT
CASSLMGADSTDTQYF
>TRBV7-9|TRBJ1-2|.|.
TGTGCCAGCAGCCTAGGGATCGTCGGGGTACATGGCTACACCTTC
CASSLGIVGVHGYTF
>TRBV15|TRBJ2-7|.|TRBD2
TGTGCCACCAGCGAGCGGGGGGCAACCTACGAGCAGTACTTC
CATSERGATYEQYF
>TRBV9|TRBJ2-3|.|TRBD2
TGTGCCAGCAGCGTGGCTCGGAGCGGGGGGGCGGATACGCAGTATTTT
CASSVARSGGADTQYF
>TRBV30|TRBJ1-4|.|.
TGTGCCTGGAGTGTACCCGGAGGACCTAATGAAAAACTGTTTTTT
CAWSVPGGPNEKLFF
>TRBV4-1|TRBJ2-7|.|TRBD1
TGCGCCAGCAGCCCCCGGGACAGAATCTCCTACGAGCAGTACTTC
CASSPRDRISYEQYF
>TRBV4-2|TRBJ1-6|.|.
TGTGCCAGCAGCCTCATAGCTGGGTCACCCCTCCACTTT
CASSLIAGSPLHF
>TRBV28|TRBJ2-5|.|TRBD1
TGTGCCAGCAGATCTATTGACAGGGCGGAGACCCAGTACTTC
CASRSIDRAETQYF